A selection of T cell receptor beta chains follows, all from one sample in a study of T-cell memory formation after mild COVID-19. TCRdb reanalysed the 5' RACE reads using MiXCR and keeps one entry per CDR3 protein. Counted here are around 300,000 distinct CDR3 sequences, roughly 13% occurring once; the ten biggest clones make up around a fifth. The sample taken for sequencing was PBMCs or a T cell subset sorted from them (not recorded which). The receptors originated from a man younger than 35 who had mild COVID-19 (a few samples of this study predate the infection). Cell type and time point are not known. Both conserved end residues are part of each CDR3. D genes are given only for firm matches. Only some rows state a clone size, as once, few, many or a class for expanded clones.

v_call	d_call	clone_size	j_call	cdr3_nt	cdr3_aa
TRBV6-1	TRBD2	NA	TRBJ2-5	TGTGCCAGCAGTGGACTAGCGGGGCGCGAGACCCAGTACTTC	CASSGLAGRETQYF
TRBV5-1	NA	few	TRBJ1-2	TGCGCCACCAAATATGGCTACACCTTC	CATKYGYTF
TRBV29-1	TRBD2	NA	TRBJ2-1	TGCAGCGTCAGCCTTAGCGGGTCCTCCTACAATGAGCAGTTCTTC	CSVSLSGSSYNEQFF
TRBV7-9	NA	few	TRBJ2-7	TGTGCCAGCAGCCATGGGGGGATTGTTCCCTACGAGCAGTACTTC	CASSHGGIVPYEQYF
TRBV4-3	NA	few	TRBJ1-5	TGCGCCAGCAGCGCGCGCCGGGCCTCAAATCAGCCCCAGCATTTT	CASSARRASNQPQHF
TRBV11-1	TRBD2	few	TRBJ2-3	TGTGCCAGCAGCCAGACTAGCGGGGGAGGAACAGATACGCAGTATTTT	CASSQTSGGGTDTQYF
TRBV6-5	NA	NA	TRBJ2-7	TGTGCCAGCAGAGGAGCAGACTCCTACGAGCAGTACTTC	CASRGADSYEQYF
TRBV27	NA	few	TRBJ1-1	TGTGCCAGCACAGATCCAGGGGAAGCTTTCTTT	CASTDPGEAFF
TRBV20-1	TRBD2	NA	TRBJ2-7	TGCAGTGCTAGAGGACTAGCGGGTATGACCTACGAGCAGTACTTC	CSARGLAGMTYEQYF
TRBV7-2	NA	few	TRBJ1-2	TGTGCCAGCAGCTTAGACAGTCTTAACTATGGCTACACCTTC	CASSLDSLNYGYTF
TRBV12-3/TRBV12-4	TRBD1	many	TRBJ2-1	TGTGCCAGCAGTTCCCGACAGGGGAAGTACAATGAGCAGTTCTTC	CASSSRQGKYNEQFF
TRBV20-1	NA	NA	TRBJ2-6	TGCAGTGCTAGTAGTGTAGCAAACTCTGGGGCCAACGTCCTGACTTTC	CSASSVANSGANVLTF
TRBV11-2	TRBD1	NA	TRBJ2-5	TGTGCCAGCAGCTTCCGGGACAGGGAAGGGGAGACCCAGTACTTC	CASSFRDREGETQYF
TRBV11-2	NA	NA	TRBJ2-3	TGTGCCAGCAGCTTCGTCGTCGGGGGCGGGGTTGATACGCAGTATTTT	CASSFVVGGGVDTQYF
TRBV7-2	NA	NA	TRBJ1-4	TGTGCCAGCAGAGATAGGCCTAATGAAAAACTGTTTTTT	CASRDRPNEKLFF
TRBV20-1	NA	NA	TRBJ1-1	TGCAGTGCTAGAGATCGAGGTACTGAAGCTTTCTTT	CSARDRGTEAFF
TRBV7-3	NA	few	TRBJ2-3	TGTGCCAGCAGCCCTCATCGGGACTCCCAGGGAGATACGCAGTATTTT	CASSPHRDSQGDTQYF
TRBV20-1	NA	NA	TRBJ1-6	TGCAGTGCTAGAGTCGGGACGAGGCCGGGTTCACCCCTCCACTTT	CSARVGTRPGSPLHF
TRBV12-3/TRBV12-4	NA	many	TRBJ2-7	TGTGCCAGCAGGGCAGACTCCTACGAGCAGTACTTC	CASRADSYEQYF
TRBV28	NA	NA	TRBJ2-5	TGTGCCAGCAGTTTTTTTTTCGGTGTCTCGGGGTCCGTTGAGACCCAGTACTTC	CASSFFFGVSGSVETQYF
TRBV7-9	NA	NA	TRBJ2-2	TGTTCCAGCGTCACGGACCTCACCGGGGAGCTGTTTTTT	CSSVTDLTGELFF
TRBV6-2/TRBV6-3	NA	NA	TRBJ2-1	TGTGCCAGCAGTGACATAGAAGCCCTCTTTTATCATGAGCAGTTCTTC	CASSDIEALFYHEQFF
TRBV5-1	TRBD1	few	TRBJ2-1	TGCGCCAGCGGGCTCATGCCAGGGGGCGCCTACAATGAGCAGTTCTTC	CASGLMPGGAYNEQFF
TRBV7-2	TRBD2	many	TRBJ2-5	TGTGCCAGCAGCTTCGGCGGGGGACAAGAGACCCAGTACTTC	CASSFGGGQETQYF
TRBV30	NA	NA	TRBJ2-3	TGTGCCTGGAGTGCGCCCGCTGAGCTGGATACGCAGTATTTT	CAWSAPAELDTQYF
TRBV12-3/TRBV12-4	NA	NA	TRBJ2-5	TGTGCCAGCAGTTTAGCGGACACGCTACAAGAGACCCAGTACTTC	CASSLADTLQETQYF
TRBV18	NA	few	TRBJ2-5	TGTGCCAGCTCACCGTCAGGGACTCAAGAGACCCAGTACTTC	CASSPSGTQETQYF
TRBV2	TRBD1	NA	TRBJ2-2	TGTGCCGCCCGGACAGGGGGAAAGAGCACCGGGGAGCTGTTTTTT	CAARTGGKSTGELFF
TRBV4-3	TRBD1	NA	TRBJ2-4	TGCGCCAGCAGCCACCGACAGGGTGGCAAAAACATTCAGTACTTC	CASSHRQGGKNIQYF
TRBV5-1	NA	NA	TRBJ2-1	TGCGCCAGCAGCCCCAGCCTCGGATATGAGCAGTTCTTC	CASSPSLGYEQFF
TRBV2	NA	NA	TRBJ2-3	TGTGCCAGCAGTATGCTACAGGGAGATACGCAGTATTTT	CASSMLQGDTQYF
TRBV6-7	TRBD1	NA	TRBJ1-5	TGTGCCAGCAGCCCCGCTTGGACAGGGGGGGCATTTAGCAATCAGCCCCAGCATTTT	CASSPAWTGGAFSNQPQHF
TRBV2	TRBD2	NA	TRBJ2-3	TGTGCCAGCACTGCTGGACTAGCGGGCACAGATACGCAGTATTTT	CASTAGLAGTDTQYF
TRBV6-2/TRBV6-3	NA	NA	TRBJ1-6	TGTGCCAGCAGTTACTCGTGGGATATCGGTTCACCCCTCCACTTT	CASSYSWDIGSPLHF
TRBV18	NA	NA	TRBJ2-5	TGTGCCAGCTCACCACAGGGCCCACTGTGGACCCAGTACTTC	CASSPQGPLWTQYF
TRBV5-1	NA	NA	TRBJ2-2	TGCGCCAGCAGCTCTAGTCTCACCGGGGAGCTGTTTTTT	CASSSSLTGELFF
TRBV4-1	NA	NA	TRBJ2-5	TGCGCCAGCAGCCAGCGAACCAGGGGGGATGACCAAGAGACCCAGTACTTC	CASSQRTRGDDQETQYF
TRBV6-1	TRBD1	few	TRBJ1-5	TGTGCCAGCAGTGCGACAGGGGTGGGGCCCCAGCATTTT	CASSATGVGPQHF
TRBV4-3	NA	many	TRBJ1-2	TGCGCCAGCAGCCAAGATGCCCAGGAAAGGGGCTACACCTTC	CASSQDAQERGYTF
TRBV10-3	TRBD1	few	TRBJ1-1	TGTGCCAGCGGGACAGGTCCCACTGGGGCTTTCTTT	CASGTGPTGAFF
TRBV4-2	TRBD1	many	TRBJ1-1	TGTGCCAGCAGCCAGACCCTGGGACAGTTGAACACTGAAGCTTTCTTT	CASSQTLGQLNTEAFF
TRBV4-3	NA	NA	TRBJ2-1	TGCGCCAGCAGCCAAGGACTGCACAATGAGCAGTTCTTC	CASSQGLHNEQFF
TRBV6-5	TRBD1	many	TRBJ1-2	TGTGCCAGCAGTAGGGACAGGGTTGGCTATGGCTACACCTTC	CASSRDRVGYGYTF
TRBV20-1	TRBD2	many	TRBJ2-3	TGCAGTTCACATAGCGGGGTGGATACGCAGTATTTT	CSSHSGVDTQYF
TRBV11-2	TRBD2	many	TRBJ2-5	TGTGCCAGCAGCTTCCCCTCGACTAGCGGGTACCAAGAGACCCAGTACTTC	CASSFPSTSGYQETQYF
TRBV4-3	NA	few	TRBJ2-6	TGCGCCAGCAGTCAGGAGGCTGGGGCCAACGTCCTGACTTTC	CASSQEAGANVLTF
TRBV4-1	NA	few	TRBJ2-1	TGCGCCAGCAGCCATGTACTAGCACCGGAGCAGTTCTTC	CASSHVLAPEQFF
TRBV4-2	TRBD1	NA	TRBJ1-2	TGTGCCAGCAGCCCCAGACAGGGGTATGGCTACACCTTC	CASSPRQGYGYTF
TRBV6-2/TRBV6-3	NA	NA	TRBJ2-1	TGTGCCAGCAGAGGGACGAGTAACAATGAGCAGTTCTTC	CASRGTSNNEQFF
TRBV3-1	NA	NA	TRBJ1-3	TGTGCCAGCAGCCCGGGATTCACCTCTGGAAACACCATATATTTT	CASSPGFTSGNTIYF
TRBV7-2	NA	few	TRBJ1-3	TGTGCCAGCAGCTTAGGGCCCCTCGGGGCGACAGGAAACACCATATATTTT	CASSLGPLGATGNTIYF
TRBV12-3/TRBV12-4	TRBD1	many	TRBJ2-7	TGTGCCAGCAGCCCGGGCACAGGGACAGAGTTTCGGTACTTC	CASSPGTGTEFRYF
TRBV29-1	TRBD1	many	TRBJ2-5	TGCAGCGTTGGGGACAGGGTGGAAGTCAAGACCCAGTACTTC	CSVGDRVEVKTQYF
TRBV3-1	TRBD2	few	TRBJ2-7	TGTGCCAGCAGCGCGGGACTAGCGGGGAGAAGTCACGAGCAGTACTTC	CASSAGLAGRSHEQYF
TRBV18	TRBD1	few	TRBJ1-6	TGTGCCAGCGGGGAAGGGGGCGATTCACCCCTCCACTTT	CASGEGGDSPLHF
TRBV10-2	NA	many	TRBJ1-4	TGCGCCAGCAGTGCGGTAGGAGGGCGAGGAGGGGAAAAACTGTTTTTT	CASSAVGGRGGEKLFF
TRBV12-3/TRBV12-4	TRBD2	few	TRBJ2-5	TGTGCCAGCAGTCCGCGGACTAGCGGGGGGGGGAAGAGAACCCAGTACTTC	CASSPRTSGGGKRTQYF
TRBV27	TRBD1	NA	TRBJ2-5	TGTGCCAGCGGCCGGGACAGGGGTGTGACCCAGTACTTC	CASGRDRGVTQYF